The rows below give T cell receptor beta chains drawn from one sample of a study of OX40 agonist ivuxolimab in advanced cancers. The repertoire was sequenced with immunoSEQ multiplex PCR; TCRdb's copy has only in-frame clones and lacks some. This table has approximately 12,000 clones, 69% appearing once. This material consisted of CD4+ or CD8+ T cells sorted from blood, taken in a trial of the OX40 agonist ivuxolimab. These TCRs come from an adult with an advanced solid tumor such as melanoma, head and neck, liver or kidney cancer. The conserved cysteine and the conserved F or W are not part of the CDR3 here. The D gene is left open where the match is weak.

d_call v_call cdr3_length cdr3_aa
NA TRBV6-6 9 ASRDGYGYT
NA TRBV10-3 13 AISESEESTDTQY
NA TRBV7-9 13 ASSLGPTGVETQY
NA TRBV18 11 ASSPYGQETQY
NA TRBV12-5 12 ASVRGGSTDTQY
TRBD1 TRBV29-1 10 SADRSTGELF
TRBD1 TRBV10-3 13 AISEGTVNQETQY
TRBD1 TRBV28 13 ASSPSGTGFRQQY
TRBD2 TRBV6-6 12 ASSPTSGYYEQY
TRBD2 TRBV28 13 ASSIGLAGAFTRY
NA TRBV29-1 10 SVQGSGTEAF
NA TRBV6-6 11 ASSPGASYEQY
NA TRBV5-4 14 ASTIQALEIYNEQF
NA TRBV5-6 11 ASTLGGSYEQY
TRBD1 TRBV11-2 12 ASSTPGQGYTAF
NA TRBV2 14 ASSELEGLNSYEQY
NA TRBV6-4 12 ATSSEGPADTQY
NA TRBV27 11 ASSLGGQQPQH
TRBD1 TRBV27 12 ASSLQGGSTEAF
NA TRBV5-4 13 ASSFPLLPGETQY
NA TRBV6-5 13 ASSLRGVSYNEQF
NA TRBV28 10 ASSWGEIAQF
NA TRBV29-1 10 SHDSRYNEQF
NA TRBV7-3 11 ASSQGPNTEAF
TRBD1 TRBV11-3 17 ASNSRDRAKYSNTGELF
NA TRBV28 13 ASSFQQGSYNEQF
TRBD2 TRBV28 15 ASSLVPYGREGETQY
NA TRBV27 13 ASSNQTAVSYEQY
NA TRBV28 14 ASSLGTPPGGYEQY
TRBD1 TRBV6-6 11 ASANIQGYEQF
TRBD2 TRBV2 14 ASSEELAGGAYEQY
NA TRBV6-1 15 ASSALGLQANNSPLH
NA TRBV28 11 ASSKTRVDEQF
NA TRBV29-1 10 SADFGAYEQY
TRBD2 TRBV19 12 ASRPSGLYNEQF
NA TRBV5-4 10 ASSLTPDTQY
TRBD2 TRBV7-3 13 ASSRRGVSTDTQY
TRBD2 TRBV4-3 13 ASSQDPTGGSTQY
NA TRBV7-9 13 ASSEQGLTNEKLF
NA TRBV9 12 ASSVFGTSYEQY
TRBD2 TRBV29-1 11 SSYTGTSPREF
NA TRBV7-9 12 ASSIQGENQPQH
NA TRBV29-1 8 SVSRNGYT
TRBD1 TRBV9 13 ASSVARQGRNEQF
NA TRBV19 12 ASKRGPSSEKLF
NA TRBV6-5 12 ASSEVAGRRGYT
TRBD2 TRBV9 13 ASSVQAGAGDTQY
NA TRBV6-6 12 ASSYHPTGGEQY
NA TRBV9 11 ASTGSKYNEQF
NA TRBV5-6 13 ASSLGAGPNYGYT